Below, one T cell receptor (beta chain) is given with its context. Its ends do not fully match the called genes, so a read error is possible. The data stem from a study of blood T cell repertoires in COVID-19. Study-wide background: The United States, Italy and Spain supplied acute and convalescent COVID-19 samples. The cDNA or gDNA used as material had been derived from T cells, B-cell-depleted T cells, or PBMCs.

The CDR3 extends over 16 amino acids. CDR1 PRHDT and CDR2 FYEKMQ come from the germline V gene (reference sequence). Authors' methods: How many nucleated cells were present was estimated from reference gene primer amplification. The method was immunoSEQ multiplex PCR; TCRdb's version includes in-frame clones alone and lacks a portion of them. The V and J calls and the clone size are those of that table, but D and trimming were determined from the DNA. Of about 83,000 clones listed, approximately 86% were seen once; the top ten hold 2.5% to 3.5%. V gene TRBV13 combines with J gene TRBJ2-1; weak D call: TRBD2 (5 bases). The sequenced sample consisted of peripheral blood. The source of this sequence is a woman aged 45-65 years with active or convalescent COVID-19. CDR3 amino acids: CASSPQRSSSNNEQFF. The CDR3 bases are TGTGCCAGCAGCCCTCAGAGGTCTAGCTCCAACAATGAGCAGTTCTTC.